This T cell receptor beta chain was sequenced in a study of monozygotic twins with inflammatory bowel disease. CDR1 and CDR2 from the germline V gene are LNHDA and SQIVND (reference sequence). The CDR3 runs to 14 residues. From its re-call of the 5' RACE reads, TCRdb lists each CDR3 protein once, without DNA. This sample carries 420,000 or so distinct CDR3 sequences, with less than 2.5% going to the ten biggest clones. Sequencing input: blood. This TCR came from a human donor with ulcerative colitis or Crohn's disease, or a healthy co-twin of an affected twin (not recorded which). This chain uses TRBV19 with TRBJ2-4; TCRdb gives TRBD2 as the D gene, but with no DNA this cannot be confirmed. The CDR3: CASSNTGTRDIQYF.